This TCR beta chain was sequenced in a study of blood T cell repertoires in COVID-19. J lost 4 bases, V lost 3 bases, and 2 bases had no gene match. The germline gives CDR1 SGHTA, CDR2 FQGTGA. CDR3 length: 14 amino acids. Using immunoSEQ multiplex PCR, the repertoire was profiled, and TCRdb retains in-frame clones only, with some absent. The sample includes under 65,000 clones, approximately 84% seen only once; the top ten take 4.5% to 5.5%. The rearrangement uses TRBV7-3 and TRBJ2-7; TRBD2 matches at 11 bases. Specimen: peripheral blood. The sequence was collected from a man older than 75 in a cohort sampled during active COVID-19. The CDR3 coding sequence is TGTGCCAGCAGCTTTAGCGGGGGGGCGTACGAGCAGTACTTC. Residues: CASSFSGGAYEQYF.